These 27 T cell receptor beta chains came from one sample sequenced in a study of cytomegalovirus exposure and HLA in healthy donors. The PCR had 60 Vbeta and 13 Jbeta primers. Sequencing was performed with immunoSEQ multiplex PCR; in TCRdb, only in-frame clones are kept and a portion is missing. The listing contains 55,000 to 75,000 clones. The sequenced sample consisted of PBMCs. These TCRs come from a male donor in good health and CMV-seronegative.

The rearrangement links TRBV27 to TRBJ2-7; D uncertain. CDR3 size: 13 residues. Germline V gene data show CDR1 as MNHEY and CDR2 as SMNVEV (reference sequence). Trimming removed 0 bases at V and 2 bases at J, with 5 bases between. The CDR3 DNA follows: TGTGCCAGCAGTTTATCGAGCGCCTACGAGCAGTACTTC. Translating it yields CASSLSSAYEQYF.

This chain connects TRBV5-6 to TRBJ2-7; 11 bases map to TRBD2. J lost 5 bases, V lost 1 base, and 5 bases had no gene match. Germline CDR1 reads SGHDT; CDR2 reads YYEEEE. The CDR3 consists of 15 residues. The CDR3 DNA reads TGTGCCAGCAGCTTGAGACTAGCGGGAATAAACGAGCAGTACTTC. Residues: CASSLRLAGINEQYF.

This rearrangement joins TRBV30 to TRBJ1-2, with a possible D match to TRBD1 (5 bases). Germline V lookup: CDR1 GTSNPN, CDR2 SVGIG (reference sequence). This CDR3 has 13 residues. V was cut by 2 bases and J by 7 bases, with 14 bases left in between. For the CDR3, the DNA is TGTGCCTGGAGTTCACAGGAATTTGGTGGCTACACCTTC. Translation gives CAWSSQEFGGYTF.

J is TRBJ2-7 and V is TRBV6-1; D possibly corresponds to TRBD2 (6 bases). Germline CDR1 is MNHNS and CDR2 is SASEGT. This CDR3 has 15 residues. The V end lost 5 bases, the J end lost 1 base, and 15 bases lay between the germline ends. CDR3 DNA: TGTGCCAGCAGTAATCCCGGGGGTCCTTCCTACGAGCAGTACTTC. Its protein is CASSNPGGPSYEQYF.

This chain uses TRBV12-5 with TRBJ2-2; D is unresolved. This CDR3 contains 18 residues. Per the germline V gene, CDR1 is LGHNT and CDR2 is FRNRAP. Trimming removed 5 bases from V and 3 bases from J, with 22 bases in between. The CDR3 sequence: CASGEVNLGEVDTGELFF. For the CDR3, the DNA is TGTGCTAGTGGTGAGGTCAACTTAGGAGAAGTCGACACCGGGGAGCTGTTTTTT.

The chain combines TRBV6-6 with TRBJ2-5, with D maybe TRBD1 (6 bases). The J call may be mistaken, given a closer DNA end match to TRBJ2-7. Germline CDR1 MNHNY, CDR2 SVGAGI (reference sequence). The CDR3 extends over 14 amino acids. CDR3 bases: TGTGCCAGCAGTTACGGGGGACAAGCGTACGAGCAGTACTTC. It codes for CASSYGGQAYEQYF.

The V call is TRBV5-1, the J call TRBJ2-5; 7 nucleotides align to TRBD1. V dropped 0 bases and J dropped 5; count of bases not matched to a gene: 4. The CDR3 consists of 14 residues. The germline V gene has CDR1 SGHRS and CDR2 YFSETQ. CDR3 residues: CASSLGQGGETQYF. DNA for the CDR3: TGCGCCAGCAGCTTGGGACAGGGCGGGGAGACCCAGTACTTC.

The V and J genes are TRBV28 and TRBJ2-3; no reliable D call. The V gene lost 8 bases and the J gene lost 6 bases, with 9 bases spanning the gap. Germline CDR1 reads MDHEN; CDR2 reads SYDVKM. The CDR3 is 11 amino acids. CDR3 in amino acids: CASSLADTQYF. DNA for the CDR3: TGTGCCAGCTCTCTTGCGGATACGCAGTATTTT.

The chain employs TRBV9 and TRBJ1-1, with a weak D call TRBD1 (6 bases). Germline lookup yields CDR1 SGDLS and CDR2 YYNGEE. The CDR3 length is 16 residues. V lost 3 bases, J lost 5 bases, and 20 bases lay in between. CDR3 DNA: TGTGCCAGCAGCGCCGCCCCAGGGGTTTCACGGACTGAAGCTTTCTTT. It yields the protein CASSAAPGVSRTEAFF. Full variable domain (outside the CDR3, taken from reference TRBV9 and TRBJ1-1): DSGVTQTPKHLITATGQRVTLRCSPRSGDLSVYWYQQSLDQGLQFLIQYYNGEERAKGNILERFSAQQFPDLHSELNLSSLELGDSALYFCASSAAPGVSRTEAFFGQGTRLTVV.

The V and J genes are TRBV7-2 and TRBJ2-7, with a weak D call TRBD2 (6 bases). Trimming pared 4 bases from V and 2 bases from J, leaving 15 bases between. The CDR3 consists of 15 residues. CDR1 and CDR2 from the germline V gene are SGHTA and FQGNSA. The CDR3 loop reads CASSSTRGRAYEQYF. As DNA, the CDR3 is TGTGCCAGCAGCTCGACTAGAGGTCGCGCCTACGAGCAGTACTTC.

The chain couples TRBV5-1 to TRBJ2-5, with TRBD2 matching over 8 bases. Per the germline V gene, CDR1 is SGHRS and CDR2 is YFSETQ. J gave up 4 bases and V 4 bases, and 9 bases lay outside the gene matches. The CDR3 loop spans 15 amino acids. The CDR3 sequence: CASSLGTGGGETQYF. DNA of the CDR3: TGCGCCAGCAGCCTAGGAACGGGAGGGGGAGAGACCCAGTACTTC. Full variable domain (rest looked up from reference TRBV5-1 and TRBJ2-5): KAGVTQTPRYLIKTRGQQVTLSCSPISGHRSVSWYQQTPGQGLQFLFEYFSETQRNKGNFPGRFSGRQFSNSRSEMNVSTLELGDSALYLCASSLGTGGGETQYFGPGTRLLVL.

This chain uses TRBV11-1 with TRBJ1-1; 8 bases match TRBD1. There are 13 residues in the CDR3. Losses at the gene ends were 3 bases for V and 11 bases for J; bases not matched to a gene: 8. Germline loops: CDR1 SGHAT, CDR2 FQDESV (reference sequence). The CDR3 sequence: CASSFQGAVQAFF. CDR3 DNA: TGTGCCAGCAGCTTCCAGGGGGCCGTACAGGCTTTCTTT.

The chain links TRBV9 to TRBJ2-5; 11 bases are a match to TRBD2. The trim removed 4 bases at V and 1 base at J, leaving 9 bases unmatched. This CDR3 has 17 amino acids. Germline loops: CDR1 SGDLS, CDR2 YYNGEE. CDR3 protein: CASSSSGGPPSQETQYF. CDR3 DNA sequence: TGTGCCAGCAGCTCTAGCGGGGGGCCTCCCTCCCAAGAGACCCAGTACTTC. The full variable domain, its missing parts supplied by reference TRBV9 and TRBJ2-5, is DSGVTQTPKHLITATGQRVTLRCSPRSGDLSVYWYQQSLDQGLQFLIQYYNGEERAKGNILERFSAQQFPDLHSELNLSSLELGDSALYFCASSSSGGPPSQETQYFGPGTRLLVL.

This chain's CDR3 is CASSVGGQGETQYF. CDR3 nucleotides: TGTGCCAGCAGCGTAGGGGGACAGGGGGAGACCCAGTACTTC. The V gene is TRBV9, the J gene TRBJ2-5; 10 nucleotides agree with TRBD1. Trimming removed 0 bases from V and 5 bases from J; junction bases left unmatched: 1. Germline V gene sequence: CDR1 SGDLS, CDR2 YYNGEE. There are 14 residues in the CDR3.

The chain links TRBV29-1 to TRBJ2-6, with 8 bases fitting TRBD1. Per the germline V gene, CDR1 is SQVTM and CDR2 is ANQGSEA. Unmatched junction bases numbered 13, after V lost 6 bases and J lost 15 bases. This CDR3 region has 13 residues. DNA of the CDR3: TGCAGCGTCCCGGGGACAGGCCCGGCGGACCTGACTTTC. This gives the protein CSVPGTGPADLTF. The whole variable domain, remainder taken from reference TRBV29-1 and TRBJ2-6, is SAVISQKPSRDICQRGTSLTIQCQVDSQVTMMFWYRQQPGQSLTLIATANQGSEATYESGFVIDKFPISRPNLTFSTLTVSNMSPEDSSIYLCSVPGTGPADLTFGAGSRLTVL.

The rearrangement joins TRBV4-3 to TRBJ2-7, with 7 bases aligning to TRBD1. This CDR3 spans 17 amino acids. Trimming took 0 bases from V and 7 from J; bases not matched to a gene: 15. CDR1 is LGHNA and CDR2 is YSLEER in the germline V gene. CDR3 sequence (DNA): TGCGCCAGCAGCCAAGATAGCAGGGGGATTGGGGTACGAGAGCAGTACTTC. It yields the protein CASSQDSRGIGVREQYF.

The V and J genes are TRBV5-1 and TRBJ2-2; TRBD1 matches at 9 bases. Losses at the gene ends were 5 bases for V and 5 bases for J; bases not matched to a gene: 7. This CDR3 has 15 amino acids. Germline V gene sequence: CDR1 SGHRS, CDR2 YFSETQ. The CDR3 here is CASRPTGGGTGELFF. CDR3 coding DNA: TGCGCCAGCAGGCCTACAGGGGGCGGTACCGGGGAGCTGTTTTTT.

The chain carries TRBV15 and TRBJ1-1; D uncertain. CDR3 length: 13 amino acids. Germline CDR1 LNHNV, CDR2 YYDKDF (reference sequence). Trimming cost V 0 bases and J 7 bases, with 9 bases left between them. CDR3 sequence: CATSRDEVGEAFF. Written as DNA, the CDR3 is TGTGCCACCAGCAGAGATGAGGTGGGTGAAGCTTTCTTT.

The chain carries TRBV4-2 and TRBJ2-7; possible D gene TRBD1, 6 bases. The V and J ends lost 4 bases and 5 bases respectively, with 15 bases between them. The germline V gene has CDR1 LGHNA and CDR2 YNFKEQ. CDR3 length equals 14 residues. The CDR3 loop reads CASSPPTGINEQYF. The CDR3 DNA is TGTGCCAGCAGCCCACCCACAGGGATAAACGAGCAGTACTTC.

This chain connects TRBV19 to TRBJ2-7, with a tentative D call TRBD2 (7 bases). The CDR3 is 14 amino acids. V gave up 4 bases and J gave up 0 bases, with 10 bases separating them. The germline CDR1 and CDR2 sequences are LNHDA and SQIVND (reference sequence). The CDR3 DNA reads TGTGCCAGTAGTAGCGGGGGCCTCTCCTACGAGCAGTACTTC. It specifies CASSSGGLSYEQYF.

The chain carries TRBV7-8 and TRBJ2-5; D may be TRBD1 (6 bases). Between the trimmed V and J ends, which lost 1 base and 3 bases, there was a span of 12 bases. Per germline, CDR1 SGHVS and CDR2 FQNEAQ. This CDR3 is 15 amino acids long. The CDR3 sequence: CASSLGGTRKETQYF. The CDR3 nucleotides read TGTGCCAGCAGCTTAGGGGGGACAAGAAAAGAGACCCAGTACTTC.

The chain recombines TRBV15 with TRBJ1-2; a weak D match, TRBD1 (5 bases). The CDR3 extends over 13 amino acids. V lost 8 bases and J lost 0, with 10 bases in between. Germline loops: CDR1 LNHNV, CDR2 YYDKDF (reference sequence). DNA of the CDR3: TGTGCCACCGGGGAGGGGACTAACTATGGCTACACCTTC. This codes for CATGEGTNYGYTF.

CDR3 DNA: TGTGCCAGTACCTCTACTCGTATGAGTGAAAAACTGTTTTTT. This translates into CASTSTRMSEKLFF. V and J are TRBV19 and TRBJ1-4; no clear D gene. Germline V lookup: CDR1 LNHDA, CDR2 SQIVND (reference sequence). V gave up 7 bases and J gave up 7 bases, with 16 bases separating them. The CDR3 is made up of 14 amino acids.

The chain links TRBV9 to TRBJ2-7; D call uncertain. V was trimmed by 0 bases and J by 3 bases, leaving 10 bases between them. The length of the CDR3 is 14 residues. Looked up from germline, CDR1 is SGDLS and CDR2 is YYNGEE. The CDR3 region is CASSVAPGDYEQYF. The CDR3 DNA sequence: TGTGCCAGCAGCGTAGCTCCCGGTGACTACGAGCAGTACTTC. Drawing the rest from reference TRBV9 and TRBJ2-7, the complete variable domain is DSGVTQTPKHLITATGQRVTLRCSPRSGDLSVYWYQQSLDQGLQFLIQYYNGEERAKGNILERFSAQQFPDLHSELNLSSLELGDSALYFCASSVAPGDYEQYFGPGTRLTVT.

Frequency places this clone as medium-sized. The chain carries TRBV7-9 and TRBJ2-5, with D unclear. V dropped 0 bases and J dropped 0 bases, with 8 bases sitting between them. CDR3 length: 15 residues. The germline V gene encodes CDR1 SEHNR and CDR2 FQNEAQ (reference sequence). The chain's CDR3 is CASSLAVTDQETQYF. The CDR3 DNA is TGTGCCAGCAGCTTAGCGGTAACGGACCAAGAGACCCAGTACTTC. Using reference TRBV7-9 and TRBJ2-5 for the parts outside the CDR3, the full variable domain is DTGVSQNPRHKITKRGQNVTFRCDPISEHNRLYWYRQTLGQGPEFLTYFQNEAQLEKSRLLSDRFSAERPKGSFSTLEIQRTEQGDSAMYLCASSLAVTDQETQYFGPGTRLLVL.

The chain employs TRBV7-8 and TRBJ1-1, with D possibly being TRBD1 (5 bases). V shed 5 bases and J shed 5 bases, with 18 bases lying between them. The germline gives CDR1 SGHVS, CDR2 FQNEAQ. This CDR3 comprises 15 residues. The CDR3 protein is CASSPFGGGETEAFF. The DNA of the CDR3 is TGTGCCAGCAGCCCCTTTGGGGGGGGTGAAACTGAAGCTTTCTTT.

Concerning this clone: Germline is not matched at one junction end, which may reflect a read error. The chain couples TRBV7-7 to TRBJ1-1; no definite D call. Germline CDR1 SSHAT, CDR2 FNYEAQ (reference sequence). There are 13 residues in the CDR3. CDR3 region: CASSLTVNTEAFF. As DNA, the CDR3 is TGTGCTAGCAGCTTAACGGTGAACACTGAAGCTTTCTTT. The complete variable domain, with remaining parts taken from reference TRBV7-7 and TRBJ1-1, reads GAGVSQSPRYKVTKRGQDVTLRCDPISSHATLYWYQQALGQGPEFLTYFNYEAQPDKSGLPSDRFSAERPEGSISTLTIQRTEQRDSAMYRCASSLTVNTEAFFGQGTRLTVV.